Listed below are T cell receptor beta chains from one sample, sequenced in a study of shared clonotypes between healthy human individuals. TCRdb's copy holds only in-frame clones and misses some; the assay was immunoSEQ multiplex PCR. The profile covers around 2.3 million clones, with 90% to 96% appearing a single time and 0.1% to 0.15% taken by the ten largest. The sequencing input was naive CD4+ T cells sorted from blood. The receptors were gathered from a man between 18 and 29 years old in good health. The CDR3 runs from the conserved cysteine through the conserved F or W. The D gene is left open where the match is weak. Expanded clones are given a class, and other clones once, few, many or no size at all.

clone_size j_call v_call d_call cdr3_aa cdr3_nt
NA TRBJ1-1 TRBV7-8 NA CASSDWENTEAFF TGTGCCAGCAGCGATTGGGAAAACACTGAAGCTTTCTTT
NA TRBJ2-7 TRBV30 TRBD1 CASGQTTYEQYF TGTGCCTCGGGACAGACTACCTACGAGCAGTACTTC
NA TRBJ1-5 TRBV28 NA CASSLQRGVDQPQHF TGTGCCAGCAGTTTACAGAGGGGGGTTGACCAGCCCCAGCATTTT
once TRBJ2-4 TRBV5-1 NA CASSPDPLDIQYF TGCGCCAGCAGTCCTGACCCGCTGGACATTCAGTACTTC
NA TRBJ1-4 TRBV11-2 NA CASSFEGRPNEKLFF TGTGCCAGCAGCTTTGAAGGGCGGCCTAATGAAAAACTGTTTTTT
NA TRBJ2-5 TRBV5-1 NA CASSLDRETQYF TGCGCCAGCAGCTTGGACAGGGAGACCCAGTACTTC
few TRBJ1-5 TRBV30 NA CAWDSGNQPQHF TGTGCCTGGGACAGTGGAAATCAGCCCCAGCATTTT
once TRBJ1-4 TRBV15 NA CATSRDTQRQREKLFF TGTGCCACCAGCAGAGATACACAGCGGCAACGGGAAAAACTGTTTTTT
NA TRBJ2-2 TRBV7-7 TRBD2 CASSRSGGKNTGELFF TGTGCTAGCAGCCGTAGCGGGGGGAAGAACACCGGGGAGCTGTTTTTT
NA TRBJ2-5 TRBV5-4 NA CASSLGQRETQYF TGTGCCAGCAGCCTTGGGCAGCGGGAGACCCAGTACTTC
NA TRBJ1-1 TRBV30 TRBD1 CAWDPGQKNTEAFF TGTGCCTGGGATCCGGGACAGAAGAACACTGAAGCTTTCTTT
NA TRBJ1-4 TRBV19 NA CASSIQRDSGTLNEKLFF TGTGCCAGTAGTATCCAGAGGGACTCCGGGACTTTAAATGAAAAACTGTTTTTT
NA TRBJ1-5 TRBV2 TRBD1 CASSEIGTENQPQHF TGTGCCAGCAGTGAAATCGGGACAGAAAATCAGCCCCAGCATTTT
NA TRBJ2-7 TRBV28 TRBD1 CASSFPGGDEQYF TGTGCCAGCAGTTTCCCAGGGGGCGACGAGCAGTACTTC
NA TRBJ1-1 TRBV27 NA CASSPNGRSTEAFF TGTGCCAGCAGTCCAAACGGACGAAGCACTGAAGCTTTCTTT
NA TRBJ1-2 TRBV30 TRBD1 CAWSPGDRDGYTF TGTGCCTGGAGTCCGGGGGACAGGGATGGCTACACCTTC
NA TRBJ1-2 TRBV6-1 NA CASSAHRAGYTF TGTGCCAGCAGTGCCCACAGGGCTGGCTACACCTTC
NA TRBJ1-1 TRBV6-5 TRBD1 CASRLDRAGSEAFF TGTGCCAGCAGGCTGGACAGGGCAGGATCAGAAGCTTTCTTT
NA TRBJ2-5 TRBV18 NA CASSPPGAGGETQYF TGTGCCAGCTCCCCACCAGGGGCAGGAGGAGAGACCCAGTACTTC
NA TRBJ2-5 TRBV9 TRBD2 CASSDGTSGGTQETQYF TGTGCCAGCAGCGACGGGACTAGCGGGGGAACCCAAGAGACCCAGTACTTC
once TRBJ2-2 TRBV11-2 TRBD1 CASSTGTGNTGELFF TGTGCCAGCAGCACCGGGACAGGGAACACCGGGGAGCTGTTTTTT
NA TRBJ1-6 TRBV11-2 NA CASSLDMAYNSPLHF TGTGCCAGCAGCTTAGATATGGCCTATAATTCACCCCTCCACTTT
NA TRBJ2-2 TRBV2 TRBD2 CASTGLAGGLNGELFF TGTGCCAGCACCGGACTAGCGGGGGGGCTGAACGGGGAGCTGTTTTTT
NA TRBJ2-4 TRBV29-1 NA CSVATLGQTAKNIQYF TGCAGCGTTGCGACGTTGGGACAAACAGCCAAAAACATTCAGTACTTC
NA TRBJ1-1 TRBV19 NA CASHSQGSGAFF TGTGCCAGCCACTCCCAGGGATCTGGGGCTTTCTTT
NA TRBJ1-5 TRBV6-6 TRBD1 CASTSDRNQPQHF TGTGCCAGCACCTCGGACAGGAATCAGCCCCAGCATTTT
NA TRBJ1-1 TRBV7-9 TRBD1 CASRGQGLNTEAFF TGTGCCAGCAGAGGACAGGGCCTTAACACTGAAGCTTTCTTT
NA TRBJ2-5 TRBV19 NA CASSGTEKETQYF TGTGCCAGTAGCGGGACGGAAAAAGAGACCCAGTACTTC
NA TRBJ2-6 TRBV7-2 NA CASSLEPTSGANVLTF TGTGCCAGCAGCTTAGAGCCCACCTCTGGGGCCAACGTCCTGACTTTC
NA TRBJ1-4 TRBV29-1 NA CSALPPNEKLFF TGCAGCGCCCTCCCCCCTAATGAAAAACTGTTTTTT
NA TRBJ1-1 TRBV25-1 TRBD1 CASRLTGGAEAFF TGTGCCAGCCGACTGACAGGGGGTGCTGAAGCTTTCTTT
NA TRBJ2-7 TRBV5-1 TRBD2 CASSLAGSGTYEQYF TGCGCCAGCAGCTTGGCCGGTAGCGGGACCTACGAGCAGTACTTC
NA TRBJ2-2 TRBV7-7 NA CASSLNVRADTGELFF TGTGCTAGCAGCTTAAATGTGAGGGCAGACACCGGGGAGCTGTTTTTT
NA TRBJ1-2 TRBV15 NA CATSREEGVYGYTF TGTGCCACCAGCAGAGAGGAAGGGGTCTATGGCTACACCTTC
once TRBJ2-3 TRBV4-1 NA CASSQVAGTSTDTQYF TGCGCCAGCAGCCAAGTGGCGGGAACTAGCACAGATACGCAGTATTTT
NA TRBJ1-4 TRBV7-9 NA CASSFGDVGANEKLFF TGTGCCAGCAGCTTCGGGGATGTCGGGGCTAATGAAAAACTGTTTTTT
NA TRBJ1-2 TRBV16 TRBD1 CASSQSRGQVRGYTF TGTGCCAGCAGCCAGAGCAGGGGGCAGGTGAGAGGCTACACCTTC
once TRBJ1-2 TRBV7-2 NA CASSLEFRSLYGYTF TGTGCCAGCAGCTTAGAGTTTAGGAGTCTCTATGGCTACACCTTC
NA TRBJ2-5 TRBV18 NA CASSPIGRETQYF TGTGCCAGCTCACCAATAGGGCGAGAGACCCAGTACTTC
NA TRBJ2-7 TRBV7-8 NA CASSLVSISSYEQYF TGTGCCAGCAGCCTGGTATCTATTAGCTCCTACGAGCAGTACTTC
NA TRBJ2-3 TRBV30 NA CAWSDWASAGTDTQYF TGTGCCTGGAGTGATTGGGCTAGCGCTGGCACAGATACGCAGTATTTT
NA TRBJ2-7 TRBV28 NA CASSLSLGTGPRNEQYF TGTGCCAGCAGTTTGTCCCTCGGGACGGGGCCTAGGAACGAGCAGTACTTC
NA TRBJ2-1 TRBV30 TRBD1 CAWWTGSHNEQFF TGTGCCTGGTGGACAGGGTCCCACAATGAGCAGTTCTTC
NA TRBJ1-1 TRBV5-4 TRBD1 CASSSQGQGGTEAFF TGTGCCAGCAGTTCACAGGGACAGGGGGGCACTGAAGCTTTCTTT
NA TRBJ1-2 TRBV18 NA CASSPPENYGYTF TGTGCCAGCTCACCACCGGAGAACTATGGCTACACCTTC
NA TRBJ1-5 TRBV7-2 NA CASSLDKQPQHF TGTGCCAGCAGCTTAGACAAACAGCCCCAGCATTTT
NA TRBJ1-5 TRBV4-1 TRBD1 CASSHQGQGSNQPQHF TGCGCCAGCAGTCACCAGGGACAGGGTTCAAATCAGCCCCAGCATTTT
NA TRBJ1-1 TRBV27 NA CASGSFPEAFF TGTGCCAGCGGTTCATTCCCTGAAGCTTTCTTT
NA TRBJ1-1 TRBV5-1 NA CASSLDRVRTEAFF TGCGCCAGCAGCTTGGATAGGGTGAGAACTGAAGCTTTCTTT
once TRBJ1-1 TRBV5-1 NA CASNGETEAFF TGCGCCAGCAATGGGGAGACTGAAGCTTTCTTT
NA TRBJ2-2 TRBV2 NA CASTWGTGELFF TGTGCCAGCACCTGGGGGACCGGGGAGCTGTTTTTT
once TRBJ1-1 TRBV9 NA CASSADPGVNEAFF TGTGCCAGCAGCGCGGATCCTGGGGTCAATGAAGCTTTCTTT
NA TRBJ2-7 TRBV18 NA CASSPLTAVGEQYF TGTGCCAGCTCACCATTAACGGCGGTAGGCGAGCAGTACTTC
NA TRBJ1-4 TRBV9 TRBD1 CASSAGQGLKEKLFF TGTGCCAGCAGCGCCGGACAGGGCCTGAAGGAAAAACTGTTTTTT
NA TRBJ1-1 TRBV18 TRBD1 CASSLTGTGESTEAFF TGTGCCAGCTCACTGACGGGGACAGGGGAAAGCACTGAAGCTTTCTTT
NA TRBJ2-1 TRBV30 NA CAWSPTTNEQFF TGTGCCTGGAGTCCGACGACTAATGAGCAGTTCTTC
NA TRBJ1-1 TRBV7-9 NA CASSLVALNTEAFF TGTGCCAGCAGCTTAGTGGCGTTGAACACTGAAGCTTTCTTT
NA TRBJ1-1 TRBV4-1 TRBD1 CASSRDRGTAFF TGCGCCAGCAGCCGGGACAGGGGAACAGCTTTCTTT